The TCR beta chain under discussion was sequenced for a study of spatial heterogeneity in lung cancer. Time point: sample taken at primary tumor resection. The V gene's germline CDR1 is LNHDA and CDR2 SQIVND (reference sequence). The germline V and J ends were trimmed by 6 bases and 3 bases, with 9 bases remaining between them. This CDR3 has 13 residues. TCRdb reprocessed the 5' RACE reads via MiXCR and lists one record per CDR3 protein. The sample lists some 97,000 distinct CDR3 sequences; about 4.4% were seen once. As for this clonotype: Its antigen remains unknown.

Regarding the study as a whole: In tumors, expanded intratumoral alpha and beta TCR counts tracked mutation counts.

This sequence originates from a male donor with early-stage non-small cell lung cancer. Sequences were derived from lung tumor tissue, sampled at surgery. V is TRBV19 and J is TRBJ2-1; no clear D gene. CDR3 nucleotide sequence: TGTGCCAGTAGCCCGGTGGGCTACAATGAGCAGTTCTTC. Encoded protein: CASSPVGYNEQFF.